The table lists the clone carrying this T cell receptor beta chain with a count of one. Its antigen is not identified. The table came from immunoSEQ multiplex PCR; TCRdb's copy has only in-frame clones and leaves some out. Here the sample spans 200,000 to 250,000 clones, over 80% being singletons. These data originate in a study of cytomegalovirus exposure and HLA in healthy donors. General study results and limits: Some public TCRs appeared in many individuals, while most sequences were rare. The investigators catalogued 180 or so TCR beta chains as cytomegalovirus-associated.

Trimming took off 8 bases at V and 0 bases at J, with 11 bases between the two ends. Germline V gene lookup returns CDR1 GTSNPN and CDR2 SVGIG (reference sequence). The length of the CDR3 is 13 residues. The donors were part of the validation cohort of fewer than 150 subjects. That cohort was separate from the first cohort, which comprised 666 subjects. The sequenced sample consisted of PBMCs. The V gene is TRBV30, the J gene TRBJ2-1; a possible D gene is TRBD2 (6 bases). The TCR sequence derives from a woman under 40 in good health and CMV-seropositive. CDR3 sequence: CAGGESSYNEQFF. The CDR3 DNA sequence: TGTGCCGGCGGGGAGAGCTCCTACAATGAGCAGTTCTTC.